This TCR beta chain is from a study of somatic mutations in cytotoxic T cells in rheumatoid arthritis. Isolation of the CD4+ and CD8+ populations was accomplished via positive magnetic bead selection, with purity assessed by flow cytometry. Study-level results: The modest underrepresentation of TRBV07 observed in rheumatoid arthritis patients was not subjected to multiple-comparison adjustment.

This CDR3 has 15 amino acids. J was trimmed by 4 bases and V by 6 bases; bases with no gene match: 7. The germline V gene encodes CDR1 SGDLS and CDR2 YYNGEE. Clones were read by immunoSEQ multiplex PCR, and TCRdb kept only the in-frame ones, dropping some. This sample has 12,000 to 15,000 clones, with approximately 69% found just once. A word on this clone: Its antigen is as yet unknown.

The V call is TRBV9, the J call TRBJ2-3; 11 bases agree with TRBD2. Sequenced sample: CD8+ T cells sorted from blood. The source is an adult with rheumatoid arthritis. CDR3 sequence: CASKEGSGGADTQYF. For the CDR3, the DNA is TGTGCCAGCAAGGAAGGTAGCGGGGGGGCAGATACGCAGTATTTT.